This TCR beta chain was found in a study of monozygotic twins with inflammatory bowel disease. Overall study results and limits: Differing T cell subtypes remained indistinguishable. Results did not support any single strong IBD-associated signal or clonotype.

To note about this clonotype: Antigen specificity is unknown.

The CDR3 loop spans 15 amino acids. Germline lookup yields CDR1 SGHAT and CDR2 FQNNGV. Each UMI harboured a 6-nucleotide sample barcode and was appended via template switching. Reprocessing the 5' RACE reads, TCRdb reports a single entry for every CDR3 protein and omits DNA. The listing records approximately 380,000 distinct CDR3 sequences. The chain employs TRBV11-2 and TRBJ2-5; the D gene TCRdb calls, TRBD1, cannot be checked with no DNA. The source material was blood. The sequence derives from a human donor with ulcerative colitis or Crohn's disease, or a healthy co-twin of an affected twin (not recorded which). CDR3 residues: CAISLRQGLQETQYF.